The entry below describes one TCR beta chain. Its antigen remains unidentified. No base quality values were provided; no much bigger clone lies one nucleotide off. The data originate from a study of spatial heterogeneity in lung cancer (dated by TCRdb to the late 2010s). About the investigation overall: Donors were about 70 patients with early-stage, untreated non-small cell lung cancer from the lung TRACERx cohort. Follow-up PBMC samples were sequenced whenever available, with the median time to follow-up being around 2 years after resection. Beta-chain transcripts were consistently detected in greater numbers than alpha-chain transcripts, which likely reflected higher beta-chain transcript abundance. In the raw uncorrected reads, each unique combination of TCR and UMI appeared more than ten times on average. In non-small cell lung cancer, the study made a quantitative comparison of TCR alpha and beta repertoires among multiple tumor regions, matched nontumor lung and blood. Nonsynonymous mutation counts, determined by whole-exome sequencing of tumor tissue, were related to features of the TCR repertoire. At surgery, both alpha and beta chains were TCR-sequenced in 200 to 250 tumor regions, about 64 matched nontumor lung samples and a few dozen PBMC samples. The study at large found these results: Comparisons of baseline and follow-up blood repertoires included only about 15 patients. Confirming at a functional level the hypothesis that regional TCRs recognize regional mutations was considered to require additional single-cell paired TCR alpha and beta sequencing. Ubiquitous expanded tumor TCRs showed up in blood more often at tumor resection than at routine follow-up.

The method behind the library was 5' RACE. Sequencing used a NextSeq 500. In the TCR library protocol, a unique molecular identifier was attached to each TCR cDNA molecule so that PCR and sequencing errors could be corrected. Concerning the study's data processing: TCR identification, UMI-based error correction and CDR3 extraction were performed with Decombinator tools. TCRs above a frequency of 2 per 1,000, corresponding to the top 1% of the tumor frequency distribution, were defined as expanded. Rényi diversity was computed with the R vegan package after subsampling each repertoire 100 times to 5,000 TCRs. CDR3 similarity networks were built from amino acid triplet string-kernel similarity, with CDR3s being connected when pairwise similarity was above 0.82. TCRdb reworked the public reads: Q25 trimming with fastp, MiXCR clone assembly, productive beta chains retained. Each record represents a unique CDR3 protein, reported with the most common genes and DNA among its rows. The authors' filters were not applied to this entry. The sample contains over 70,000 distinct CDR3 sequences, roughly 9% of them found a single time. Clones ranked in the top ten supply 1.9% of the sample.

The sample's time point label, in plain terms: blood at routine non-recurrence follow-up after resection. Without any cell sorting, TCR sequencing was performed on whole RNA extracted either from tumor and nontumor lung tissue or from cryopreserved PBMC samples. Patients were selected for TCR sequencing only if sufficient RNA was available from at least two tumor regions. Per the germline V gene, MNHEY is the CDR1 and SVGAGI is the CDR2. The CDR3 goes from the cysteine to the phenylalanine over 13 residues. The sequence is cut down to CDR3 DNA, 39 bases in frame from base 1. The trim is 5 bases for V and 3 bases for J, with a gap of 8 bases between the germline ends.

The sequenced sample was PBMCs, obtained at follow-up. The TCR originated in a female donor with early-stage non-small cell lung cancer. The rearranged chain carries TRBV6-5 and TRBJ1-5; a tentative D call is TRBD1 (5 bases match). The nucleotide sequence is given as TGTGCCAGCAGTCGACAGAACAATCAGCCCCAGCATTTT. It is translated as CASSRQNNQPQHF.